The 3 T cell receptor beta chains presented below share a single source sample, sequenced in a study of control samples from healthy donors and cancer patients. Sequenced by immunoSEQ multiplex PCR; TCRdb stores in-frame clones only, minus some. The table shows tens of thousands of clones, with roughly 93% occurring only once. Sequencing was performed on PBMCs. The receptors stem from a woman between 50 and 59 years old with head and neck cancer.

This sequence joins TRBV5-1 and TRBJ1-1, with TRBD1 identical over 8 bases. Germline trimming cut 4 bases from V and 6 bases from J; bases unmatched to any gene: 2. The CDR3 is made up of 12 amino acids. From germline, CDR1 is SGHRS and CDR2 YFSETQ. This CDR3 is CASSDRGSEAFF. DNA of the CDR3: TGCGCCAGCAGCGACAGGGGCTCTGAAGCTTTCTTT.

The chain carries TRBV3-1 (or the pseudogene TRBV3-2) and TRBJ2-3; maybe TRBD2 (7 bases). Germline V gene lookup returns CDR1 LGHDT and CDR2 YNNKEL (reference sequence). The length of the CDR3 is 15 residues. Trimming removed 3 bases from V and 5 bases from J, with 15 bases in between. CDR3 sequence (DNA): TGTGCCAGCAGCCAGGCCCGGGGGGCGGGAGATACGCAGTATTTT. Its protein is CASSQARGAGDTQYF.

A note on this clone: A junction boundary mismatches the germline segment, possibly from a read error. The chain links TRBV2 to TRBJ2-2; D perhaps matches TRBD1 (6 bases). CDR1 SNHLY and CDR2 FYNNEI come from the germline V gene. The CDR3 extends over 14 amino acids. The chain's CDR3 is CASLTGLNTRELFF. CDR3 DNA sequence: TGTGCCAGTCTGACAGGCTTGAACACCCGGGAGCTGTTTTTT.